These 32 T cell receptor beta chains originate from one sample sequenced in a study of blood T cell repertoires in COVID-19. Sequencing was performed with immunoSEQ multiplex PCR; in TCRdb, only in-frame clones are kept and a portion is missing. The sample lists almost 50,000 clones, around 68% occurring once. The sample was peripheral blood. All receptors come from a woman between 65 and 79 years old with acute or convalescent COVID-19.

The J gene is TRBJ2-3, the V gene TRBV5-4; 10 nucleotides match TRBD2. There are 15 residues in the CDR3. Germline V gene sequence: CDR1 SGHNT, CDR2 YYREEE (reference sequence). The V gene end was trimmed by 6 bases and the J gene end by 5 bases; junction bases not matched to a gene: 9. DNA of the CDR3: TGTGCCAGCATCAAAGCGGGAGGGCCTGTAGATACGCAGTATTTT. It is translated as CASIKAGGPVDTQYF.

This rearrangement joins TRBV5-6 to TRBJ2-5, with TRBD2 as a possible D gene (7 bases). The germline V gene has CDR1 SGHDT and CDR2 YYEEEE. Trimming took off 2 bases at V and 4 bases at J, with 15 bases between the two ends. This CDR3 spans 15 amino acids. CDR3 region: CASSLKNREGETQYF. The CDR3 DNA is TGTGCCAGCAGCTTAAAAAACAGGGAGGGAGAGACCCAGTACTTC.

This chain connects TRBV10-3 to TRBJ1-3; possibly TRBD1 for D (6 bases). CDR1 is ENHRY, CDR2 SYGVKD, per germline. The germline V and J ends were trimmed by 8 bases and 3 bases, with 8 bases remaining between them. The CDR3 spans 12 residues. DNA for the CDR3: TGTGCCATCCAGGGGAGTGGAAACACCATATATTTT. As protein: CAIQGSGNTIYF.

The rearrangement links TRBV5-8 to TRBJ1-1; TRBD1 agrees at 8 bases. The J segment lost 4 bases and the V segment lost 3 bases, leaving 11 bases of the junction unmatched. This CDR3 region has 16 residues. Germline V lookup: CDR1 SGHTS, CDR2 YDEGEE. CDR3 in DNA: TGTGCCAGCAGCTCATTCAGGGGGCCGTTGGGCACTGAAGCTTTCTTT. Translation gives CASSSFRGPLGTEAFF.

This clone was detected only a few times. V and J are TRBV5-1 and TRBJ2-1; 13 positions match TRBD2. The CDR3 is made up of 17 amino acids. Germline loops: CDR1 SGHRS, CDR2 YFSETQ. The V and J ends lost 6 bases and 3 bases, in that order; junction bases with no gene match: 9. The CDR3 sequence: CASTLTSGGFYYNEQFF. In DNA, the CDR3 is TGCGCCAGCACCCTGACTAGCGGGGGGTTTTACTACAATGAGCAGTTCTTC. The full variable domain, rest sourced from reference TRBV5-1 and TRBJ2-1, is KAGVTQTPRYLIKTRGQQVTLSCSPISGHRSVSWYQQTPGQGLQFLFEYFSETQRNKGNFPGRFSGRQFSNSRSEMNVSTLELGDSALYLCASTLTSGGFYYNEQFFGPGTRLTVL.

This clone came up a few times. The chain joins TRBV5-1 to TRBJ1-3, with TRBD1 identical over 7 bases. The germline V gene has CDR1 SGHRS and CDR2 YFSETQ. The CDR3 contains 14 residues. J gave up 0 bases and V 4 bases, and 1 base lay outside the gene matches. The DNA of the CDR3 is TGCGCCAGCAGCCGACAGGGCTCTGGAAACACCATATATTTT. This sequence encodes CASSRQGSGNTIYF.

V gene TRBV14 combines with J gene TRBJ2-2; 9 bases map to TRBD1. Germline V gives CDR1 SGHDN, CDR2 FVKESK. Germline trimming cut 4 bases from V and 6 bases from J; bases unmatched to any gene: 9. The CDR3 extends over 16 amino acids. CDR3 nucleotide sequence: TGTGCCAGCAGCCCTTTGGACAGGACAGGGGCCGGGGAGCTGTTTTTT. Amino acids: CASSPLDRTGAGELFF.

V and J are TRBV5-6 and TRBJ1-2; 9 nucleotides line up with TRBD1. CDR3 length: 16 residues. J gave up 6 bases and V 0 bases, and 9 bases lay outside the gene matches. Looked up from germline, CDR1 is SGHDT and CDR2 is YYEEEE. The CDR3 sequence: CASSLVRDREGDGYTF. The CDR3 coding sequence is TGTGCCAGCAGCTTGGTCCGGGACAGGGAAGGGGATGGCTACACCTTC.

This clone was picked up a small number of times. The chain joins TRBV16 to TRBJ2-7, with 11 positions matching TRBD1. The ends lost 0 bases at V and 6 bases at J; junction bases unmatched: 10. CDR1 and CDR2 from the germline V gene are KGHSY and FQNENV. The CDR3 contains 17 residues. CDR3 in amino acids: CASSQSIKRTGGLEQYF. The CDR3 DNA reads as TGTGCCAGCAGCCAATCGATCAAGAGGACAGGGGGCCTCGAGCAGTACTTC.

The V call is TRBV30, the J call TRBJ2-5, with a tentative D call TRBD1 (7 bases). The V end lost 3 bases, the J end lost 1 base, and 15 bases lay between the germline ends. The CDR3 has 15 amino acids. The germline V gene has CDR1 GTSNPN and CDR2 SVGIG (reference sequence). CDR3 loop: CAWSPGQGGQETQYF. The DNA of the CDR3 is TGTGCCTGGAGCCCCGGGCAGGGGGGCCAAGAGACCCAGTACTTC.

The chain is built from TRBV27 and TRBJ1-6, with unresolved D. V lost 3 bases, J lost 7 bases, and 7 bases lay in between. Germline assignment: CDR1 MNHEY and CDR2 SMNVEV (reference sequence). The CDR3 totals 13 residues. CDR3 sequence (DNA): TGTGCCAGCAGTTTTGTGGCAAATTCACCCCTCCACTTT. Translation gives CASSFVANSPLHF.

V and J are TRBV7-6 and TRBJ2-1; possibly TRBD1 for D (5 bases). Per germline, CDR1 SGHVS and CDR2 FNYEAQ. Trimming left V 3 bases short and J 3 bases short, with 12 bases between. This CDR3 is 15 amino acids long. CDR3 DNA sequence: TGTGCCAGCAGCTTCGTCGCGACAGACTACAATGAGCAGTTCTTC. Translation gives CASSFVATDYNEQFF.

The rearrangement uses TRBV10-3 and TRBJ2-7; 7 bases are shared with TRBD1. The J segment lost 4 bases and the V segment lost 3 bases, leaving 6 bases of the junction unmatched. The CDR3 covers 14 residues. Looked up from germline, CDR1 is ENHRY and CDR2 is SYGVKD. CDR3 DNA sequence: TGTGCCATCAGTGAAGGGTCCAGGGGGTACGAGCAGTACTTC. It yields the protein CAISEGSRGYEQYF.

The rearrangement uses TRBV3-1 (or the pseudogene TRBV3-2) and TRBJ2-7, with 9 bases fitting TRBD1. Germline assignment: CDR1 LGHDT and CDR2 YNNKEL (reference sequence). The V and J ends lost 6 bases and 3 bases, in that order; junction bases with no gene match: 3. There are 13 residues in the CDR3. CDR3 nucleotide sequence: TGTGCCAGCAGTCTGACAGGGGGCTACGAGCAGTACTTC. Its translation: CASSLTGGYEQYF.

This clone was seen a handful of times. V gene TRBV2 combines with J gene TRBJ2-1; unclear D gene. Trimming shortened V by 1 base and J by 0 bases, and 10 bases separated the two germline ends. The CDR3 consists of 16 residues. Looked up from germline, CDR1 is SNHLY and CDR2 is FYNNEI. This CDR3 is CASSEVGDSSYNEQFF. Written as DNA, the CDR3 is TGTGCCAGCAGTGAAGTGGGTGACTCCTCCTACAATGAGCAGTTCTTC.

This clone was detected only a few times. This chain joins TRBV25-1 and TRBJ1-1, with TRBD1 as a possible D gene (6 bases). Between the trimmed V and J ends, which lost 4 bases and 1 base, there was a span of 19 bases. The CDR3 loop spans 17 amino acids. Germline V gene data show CDR1 as MGHDK and CDR2 as SYGVNS. CDR3 DNA sequence: TGTGCCAGCAGTGCCTATGGTGGTAGGGGGACGAACACTGAAGCTTTCTTT. This gives the protein CASSAYGGRGTNTEAFF.

The V and J genes are TRBV27 and TRBJ1-1; 10 bases match TRBD1. CDR1 is MNHEY, CDR2 SMNVEV, per germline (reference sequence). V trimming: 6 bases; J trimming: 8 bases; junction bases outside the gene matches: 9. This CDR3 region has 14 residues. CDR3 protein: CASSLSRQGAEAFF. The CDR3 DNA reads TGTGCCAGCAGCTTAAGCAGACAGGGGGCCGAAGCTTTCTTT.

The count of this clone is one. The chain combines TRBV2 with TRBJ2-2, with TRBD2 matching over 14 bases. The V and J ends lost 4 bases and 0 bases, in that order; junction bases with no gene match: 7. This CDR3 is 19 amino acids long. CDR1 and CDR2 from the germline V gene are SNHLY and FYNNEI. CDR3 nucleotides: TGTGCCAGCAGTGGGACTAGCGGGGGGCCGTTCGCGAACACCGGGGAGCTGTTTTTT. This gives the protein CASSGTSGGPFANTGELFF.

The chain carries TRBV6-6 and TRBJ2-7, with 8 bases identical to TRBD1. Germline lookup yields CDR1 MNHNY and CDR2 SVGAGI (reference sequence). The CDR3 is 16 residues long. The V gene end was trimmed by 6 bases and the J gene end by 4 bases; junction bases not matched to a gene: 14. CDR3 in amino acids: CASSRRQGPSPYEQYF. CDR3 DNA sequence: TGTGCCAGCAGCCGAAGACAGGGGCCTAGTCCGTACGAGCAGTACTTC.

The chain employs TRBV9 and TRBJ2-6, with D perhaps TRBD1 (6 bases). Trimming shortened V by 5 bases and J by 0 bases, and 12 bases separated the two germline ends. Germline values: CDR1 SGDLS, CDR2 YYNGEE. The CDR3 length is 16 residues. CDR3 sequence (DNA): TGTGCCAGCAGTATCAACAGGGACTCTGGGGCCAACGTCCTGACTTTC. The encoded protein is CASSINRDSGANVLTF.

The V and J genes are TRBV3-1 (or the pseudogene TRBV3-2) and TRBJ2-3; 9 positions agree with TRBD1. Germline CDR1 is LGHDT and CDR2 is YNNKEL (reference sequence). The CDR3 contains 16 residues. V shed 3 bases, J shed 1 base, and the junction held 5 bases outside the gene matches. The CDR3 loop reads CASSQLNRGRTDTQYF. The CDR3 region has the DNA TGTGCCAGCAGCCAGCTGAACAGGGGGCGCACAGATACGCAGTATTTT.

This clone is medium-sized within its sample. Additional DNA sequences in this sample encode the identical CDR3. The CDR3 here is CASRRDSSYNEQFF. The DNA for the CDR3 is TGTGCCAGTAGGAGGGACTCCTCCTACAATGAGCAGTTCTTC. J is TRBJ2-1 and V is TRBV19; D is perhaps TRBD2 (6 bases). V was cut by 6 bases and J by 0 bases, with 9 bases left in between. CDR1 is LNHDA, CDR2 SQIVND, per germline (reference sequence). The CDR3 loop spans 14 amino acids.

This clone turned up a few times. V gene TRBV20-1 combines with J gene TRBJ2-3, with D tentatively TRBD1 (6 bases). Per germline, CDR1 DFQATT and CDR2 SNEGSKA (reference sequence). V dropped 3 bases and J dropped 2 bases, with 12 bases sitting between them. CDR3 size: 14 residues. In nucleotides, the CDR3 is TGCAGTGCTAGTCTGGGGGCGGTCACAGATACGCAGTATTTT. It specifies CSASLGAVTDTQYF.

This clone was recorded a few times. The rearrangement joins TRBV5-4 to TRBJ1-2, with TRBD1 matching over 7 bases. V dropped 5 bases and J dropped 5; count of bases not matched to a gene: 9. Germline CDR1 reads SGHNT; CDR2 reads YYREEE (reference sequence). The CDR3 is made up of 14 amino acids. DNA of the CDR3: TGTGCCAGCAGTTCTAGACAGGGTATTTATGGCTACACCTTC. Translation: CASSSRQGIYGYTF.

The chain has TRBV10-3 and TRBJ2-5, with 7 nucleotides matching TRBD1. Germline CDR1 reads ENHRY; CDR2 reads SYGVKD. J was trimmed by 2 bases and V by 5 bases; bases with no gene match: 11. The CDR3 contains 16 residues. In DNA form, the CDR3 reads TGTGCCATCAGTCCCTCGACAGGGCCACTTCAAGAGACCCAGTACTTC. Translation gives CAISPSTGPLQETQYF.

The chain employs TRBV29-1 and TRBJ1-1, with D tentatively TRBD1 (6 bases). The CDR3 contains 13 residues. V was trimmed by 6 bases and J by 3 bases, leaving 14 bases between them. Germline V gene sequence: CDR1 SQVTM, CDR2 ANQGSEA. In DNA, the CDR3 is TGCAGCGTCGCCAAACAGGGAGACACTGAAGCTTTCTTT. Encoded protein: CSVAKQGDTEAFF.

This clone showed up just a few times. J is TRBJ2-3 and V is TRBV4-1; D is unresolved. The germline V and J ends were trimmed by 2 bases and 7 bases, with 10 bases remaining between them. Germline-derived CDR1 and CDR2 are MGHRA and YSYEKL. The CDR3 is 13 amino acids. CDR3 nucleotides: TGCGCCAGCAGCCAACTAGACGGTTATACGCAGTATTTT. It yields the protein CASSQLDGYTQYF.

In its sample, this clone was seen many times. V usage is TRBV7-2 and J usage is TRBJ2-3; TRBD2 matches 8 bases. V shed 4 bases and J 5 bases; nucleotides not matched to a gene: 5. The germline CDR1 and CDR2 sequences are SGHTA and FQGNSA. The CDR3 length is 14 residues. CDR3 loop: CASSSGRVGDTQYF. DNA for the CDR3: TGTGCCAGCAGCTCCGGGAGGGTTGGAGATACGCAGTATTTT.

The CDR3 DNA reads as TGTGCCAGCCAGGGGCGGGAGAGGGCAGATACGCAGTATTTT. As protein: CASQGRERADTQYF. The chain uses TRBV6-5 and TRBJ2-3; tentative D call: TRBD2 (7 bases). Trimming left V 8 bases short and J 4 bases short, with 16 bases between. Germline V gene lookup returns CDR1 MNHEY and CDR2 SVGAGI. The CDR3 has 14 residues.

This clone was seen a handful of times. The rearrangement uses TRBV30 and TRBJ1-5; D unresolved. CDR1 GTSNPN and CDR2 SVGIG come from the germline V gene (reference sequence). The V gene lost 2 bases and the J gene lost 7 bases, with 18 bases spanning the gap. The CDR3 is 15 residues long. As DNA, the CDR3 is TGTGCCTGGAGTAAGAGGGAGGGCGTCAACCAGCCCCAGCATTTT. Protein product: CAWSKREGVNQPQHF. The entire variable domain, with the rest obtained from reference TRBV30 and TRBJ1-5, is as follows: SQTIHQWPATLVQPVGSPLSLECTVEGTSNPNLYWYRQAAGRGLQLLFYSVGIGQISSEVPQNLSASRPQDRQFILSSKKLLLSDSGFYLCAWSKREGVNQPQHFGDGTRLSIL.

The chain has TRBV3-1 (or the pseudogene TRBV3-2) and TRBJ2-7; the match to TRBD1 covers 9 bases. CDR1 is LGHDT and CDR2 is YNNKEL in the germline V gene (reference sequence). The CDR3 totals 13 residues. The V and J ends lost 3 bases and 7 bases, in that order; junction bases with no gene match: 4. The CDR3 loop reads CASSQTGTGEQYF. In DNA, the CDR3 is TGTGCCAGCAGCCAGACAGGGACAGGGGAGCAGTACTTC.

In its sample, this clone was seen a few times. The chain employs TRBV7-9 and TRBJ1-4; no firm D call. The germline CDR1 and CDR2 sequences are SEHNR and FQNEAQ (reference sequence). Trimming shortened V by 5 bases and J by 9 bases, and 10 bases separated the two germline ends. The CDR3 length is 12 residues. The CDR3 coding sequence is TGTGCCAGCAGCACCGGTCAAAAAAAACTGTTTTTT. Amino acid sequence: CASSTGQKKLFF.